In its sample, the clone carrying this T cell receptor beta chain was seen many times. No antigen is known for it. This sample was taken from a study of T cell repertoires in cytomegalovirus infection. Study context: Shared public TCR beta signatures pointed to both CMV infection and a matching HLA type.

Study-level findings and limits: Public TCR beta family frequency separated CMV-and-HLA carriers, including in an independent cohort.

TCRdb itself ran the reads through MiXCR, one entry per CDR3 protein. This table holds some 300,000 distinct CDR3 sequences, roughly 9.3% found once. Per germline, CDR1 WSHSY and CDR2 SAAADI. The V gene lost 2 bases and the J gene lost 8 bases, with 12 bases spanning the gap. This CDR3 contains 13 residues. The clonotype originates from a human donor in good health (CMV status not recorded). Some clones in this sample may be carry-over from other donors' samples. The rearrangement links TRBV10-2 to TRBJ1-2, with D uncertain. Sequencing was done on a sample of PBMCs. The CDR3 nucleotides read TGCGCCAGCAGTGAGCCGGGCTTCCAAGGCTACACCTTC. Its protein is CASSEPGFQGYTF.